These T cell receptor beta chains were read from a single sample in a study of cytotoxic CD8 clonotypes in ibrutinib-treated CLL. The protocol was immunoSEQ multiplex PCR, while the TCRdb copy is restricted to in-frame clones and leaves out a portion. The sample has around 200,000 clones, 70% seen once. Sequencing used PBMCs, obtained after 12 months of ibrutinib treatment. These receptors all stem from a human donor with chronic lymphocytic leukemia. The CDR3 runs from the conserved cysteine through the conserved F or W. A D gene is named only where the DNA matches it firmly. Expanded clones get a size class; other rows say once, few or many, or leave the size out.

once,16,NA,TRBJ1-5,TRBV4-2,TGTGCCAGCAGCCAAGATCTGGGGGGGAGCAATCAGCCCCAGCATTTT,CASSQDLGGSNQPQHF
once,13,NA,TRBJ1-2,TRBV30,TGTGCCTGGAGCGTGACAGGCTTCTATGGCTACACCTTC,CAWSVTGFYGYTF
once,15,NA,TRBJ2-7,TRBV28,TGTGCCAGCAGCCCCGGGGGTTCCCTTTCCTACGAGCAGTACTTC,CASSPGGSLSYEQYF
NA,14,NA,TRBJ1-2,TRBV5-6,TGTGCCAGCAGCTTGCCAAGGAGGGACTATGGCTACACCTTC,CASSLPRRDYGYTF
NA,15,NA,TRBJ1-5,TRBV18,TGTGCCAGCTCACCACCCGGGGGGCAGGTTCAGCCCCAGCATTTT,CASSPPGGQVQPQHF
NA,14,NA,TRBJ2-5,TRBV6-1,TGTGCCAGCAATTTGGGTACTTTAAAAGAGACCCAGTACTTC,CASNLGTLKETQYF
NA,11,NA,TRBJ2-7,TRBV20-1,TGCAGTGCTCCCGGTCCCTACGAGCAGTACTTC,CSAPGPYEQYF
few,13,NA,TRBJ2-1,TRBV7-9,TGTGCCAGCAGCCCCCCGAGGACCAATGAGCAGTTCTTC,CASSPPRTNEQFF
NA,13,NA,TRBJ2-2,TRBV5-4,TGTGCCAGCAGCGTTGGGGGGAGCGGGGAGCTGTTTTTT,CASSVGGSGELFF
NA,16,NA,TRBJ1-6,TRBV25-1,TGTGCCAGCAGTGAGTCCGGCCGGGACTATAATTCACCCCTCCACTTT,CASSESGRDYNSPLHF
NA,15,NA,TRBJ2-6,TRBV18,TGTGCCAGCTCCCCCCCCAGGGTCGGGGCCAACGTCCTGACTTTC,CASSPPRVGANVLTF
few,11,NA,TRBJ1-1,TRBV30,TGTGCCTGGAGTGCTGGAAGGGAAGCTTTCTTT,CAWSAGREAFF
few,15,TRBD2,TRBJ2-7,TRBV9,TGTGCCAGCAGCTTTCGGACTAGCGGGAGCCACGAGCAGTACTTC,CASSFRTSGSHEQYF
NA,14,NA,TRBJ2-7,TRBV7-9,TGTGCCAGCAGCTTCCGCGGTCCCGACTACGAGCAGTACTTC,CASSFRGPDYEQYF
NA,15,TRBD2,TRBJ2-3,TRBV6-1,TGTGCCAGCAGTGAACAGCGGGGGGCCACGGATACGCAGTATTTT,CASSEQRGATDTQYF
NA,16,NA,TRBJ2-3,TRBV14,TGTGCCAGCAGCGCTGACAGTCCGATAATTACAGATACGCAGTATTTT,CASSADSPIITDTQYF
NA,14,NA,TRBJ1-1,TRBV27,TGTGCCAGCAGTTTTCTAGGGTTTGGCACTGAAGCTTTCTTT,CASSFLGFGTEAFF
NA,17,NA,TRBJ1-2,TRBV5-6,TGTGCCAGCAGCTTGGCCAGGACAGATTCTCAAGGCTATGGCTACACCTTC,CASSLARTDSQGYGYTF
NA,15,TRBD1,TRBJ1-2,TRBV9,TGTGCCAGCAGCGCTGATGAGGGACAGGACTATGGCTACACCTTC,CASSADEGQDYGYTF
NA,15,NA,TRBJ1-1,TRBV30,TGTGCCTGGAGTGTACCCCGGGGCCAGGGCACTGAAGCTTTCTTT,CAWSVPRGQGTEAFF
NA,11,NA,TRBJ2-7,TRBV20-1,TGCAGTGCTAGTATGACAAATTGGCAGTACTTC,CSASMTNWQYF
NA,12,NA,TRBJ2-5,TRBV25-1,TGTGCCAGCAGTCAACAGGGAGGCACCCAGTACTTC,CASSQQGGTQYF
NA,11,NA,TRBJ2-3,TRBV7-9,TGTGCCAGCAGCCGGGGTGATACGCAGTATTTT,CASSRGDTQYF
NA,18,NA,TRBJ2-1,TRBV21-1,TGTGCCAGCAGCAAAGTCTGGCCTAGCGCCTCCCCCTACAATGAGCAGTTCTTC,CASSKVWPSASPYNEQFF
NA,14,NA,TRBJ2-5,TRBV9,TGTGCCAGCAGCGTAGATCGGGGGCGGGAGACCCAGTACTTC,CASSVDRGRETQYF
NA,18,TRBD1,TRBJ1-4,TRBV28,TGTGCCAGCAGTTACCCCGACAGGGGCAAGAAAACTAATGAAAAACTGTTTTTT,CASSYPDRGKKTNEKLFF
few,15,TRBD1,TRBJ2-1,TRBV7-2,TGTGCCAGCAGCCGAGGACAGGGGACCTACAATGAGCAGTTCTTC,CASSRGQGTYNEQFF
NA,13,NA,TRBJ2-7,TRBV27,TGTGCCAGCAGTTGGGACATAAACTACGAGCAGTACTTC,CASSWDINYEQYF
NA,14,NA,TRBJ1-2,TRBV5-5,TGTGCCAGCAGCACAAGCGGTACCTACTATGGCTACACCTTC,CASSTSGTYYGYTF
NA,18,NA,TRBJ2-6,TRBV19,TGTGCCAGTAGTGCTCCAGCGAGACAGGTCTCTGGGGCCAACGTCCTGACTTTC,CASSAPARQVSGANVLTF
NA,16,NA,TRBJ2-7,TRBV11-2,TGTGCCAGCAGCTTAGATCGGCCGGAAATAACCCACGAGCAGTACTTC,CASSLDRPEITHEQYF
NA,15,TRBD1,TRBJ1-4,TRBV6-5,TGTGCCAGCAGGGGGTCCGGGACAGGGAATGAAAAACTGTTTTTT,CASRGSGTGNEKLFF
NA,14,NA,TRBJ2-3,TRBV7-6,TGTGCCAGCAGCTCGGGGGTCGGCACAGATACGCAGTATTTT,CASSSGVGTDTQYF
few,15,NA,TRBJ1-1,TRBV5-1,TGCGCCAGCAGCTTGGATCGCAGACCGAACACTGAAGCTTTCTTT,CASSLDRRPNTEAFF
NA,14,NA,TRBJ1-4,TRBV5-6,TGTGCCAGCAGCCGGACGCCGGGGAGTGAAAAACTGTTTTTT,CASSRTPGSEKLFF
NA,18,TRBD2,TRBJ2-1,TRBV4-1,TGCGCCAGCAGCCAAGATTCGACTAGCGGGGGATTTTACAATGAGCAGTTCTTC,CASSQDSTSGGFYNEQFF
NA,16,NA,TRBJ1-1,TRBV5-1,TGCGCCAGCAGCTTGTCAGTAGGGCAGCCGAACACTGAAGCTTTCTTT,CASSLSVGQPNTEAFF
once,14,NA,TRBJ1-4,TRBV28,TGTGCCAGCAGTCCAACGGGACTGGATGAAAAACTGTTTTTT,CASSPTGLDEKLFF
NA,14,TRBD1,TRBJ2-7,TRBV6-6,TGTGCCAGCAGTCCGGGACAGGGGGAATACGAGCAGTACTTC,CASSPGQGEYEQYF
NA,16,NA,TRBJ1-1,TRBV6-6,TGTGCCAGCAGGCGCCCGGGTAGGGCAGAGAACACTGAAGCTTTCTTT,CASRRPGRAENTEAFF
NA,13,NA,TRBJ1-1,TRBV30,TGTGCCTGGAGTTTAGGGGCGAGGACTGAAGCTTTCTTT,CAWSLGARTEAFF
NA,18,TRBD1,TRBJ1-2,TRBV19,TGTGCCAGTAGTCAACTCGCTGACAGGGCTTCGATTAACTATGGCTACACCTTC,CASSQLADRASINYGYTF
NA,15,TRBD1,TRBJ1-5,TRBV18,TGTGCCAGCTCACCGGACAGGGACGGCAATCAGCCCCAGCATTTT,CASSPDRDGNQPQHF
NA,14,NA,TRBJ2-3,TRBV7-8,TGTGCCAGCAGCCCAGCGAGTTTGGGCAGCTTAGCGTATTTT,CASSPASLGSLAYF
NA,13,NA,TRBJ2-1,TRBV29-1,TGCAGCGTTGAAGAAAGCAGGGTATATGAGCAGTTCTTC,CSVEESRVYEQFF
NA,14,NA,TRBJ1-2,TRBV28,TGTGCCAGCAGGGACAGTGTTAATCGCCGTGGCTACACCTTC,CASRDSVNRRGYTF
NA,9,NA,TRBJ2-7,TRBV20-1,TGCAGTGCTAGGATCGTGCAGTACTTC,CSARIVQYF
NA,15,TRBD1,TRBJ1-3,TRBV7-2,TGTGCCAGCAGCTTAGGAACAGGGGGAGGAAACACCATATATTTT,CASSLGTGGGNTIYF
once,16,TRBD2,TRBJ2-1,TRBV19,TGTGCCAGCACTCTCCGCTGGACTAGCGGGACAAGGGAGCAGTTCTTC,CASTLRWTSGTREQFF
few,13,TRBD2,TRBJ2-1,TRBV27,TGTGCCAGCAGGATGGGAGGGTACAATGAGCAGTTCTTC,CASRMGGYNEQFF
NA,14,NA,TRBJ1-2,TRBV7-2,TGTGCCAGCAGCTTAGGCGGGGGGGACTATGGCTACACCTTC,CASSLGGGDYGYTF
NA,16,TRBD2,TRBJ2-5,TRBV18,TGTGCCAGCTCACAGTCTAGCGGGGGCCTCCAAGAGACCCAGTACTTC,CASSQSSGGLQETQYF
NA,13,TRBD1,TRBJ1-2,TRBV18,TGTGCCAGCTCAACGGACAGGCTCTATGGCTACACCTTC,CASSTDRLYGYTF
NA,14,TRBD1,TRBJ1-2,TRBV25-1,TGTGCCAGCAGGGACCAGGGGGCTAGGTATGGCTACACCTTC,CASRDQGARYGYTF